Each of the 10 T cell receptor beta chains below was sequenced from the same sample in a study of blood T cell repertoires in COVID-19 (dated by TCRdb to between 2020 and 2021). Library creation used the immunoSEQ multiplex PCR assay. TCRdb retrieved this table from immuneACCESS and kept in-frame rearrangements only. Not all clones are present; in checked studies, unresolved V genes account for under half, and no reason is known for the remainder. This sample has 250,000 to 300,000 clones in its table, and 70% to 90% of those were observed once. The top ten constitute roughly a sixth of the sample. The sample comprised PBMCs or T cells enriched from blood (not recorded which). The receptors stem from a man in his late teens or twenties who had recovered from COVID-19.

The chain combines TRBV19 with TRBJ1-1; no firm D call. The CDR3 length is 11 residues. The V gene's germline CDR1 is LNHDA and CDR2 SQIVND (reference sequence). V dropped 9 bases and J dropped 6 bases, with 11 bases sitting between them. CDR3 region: CASRRGAEAFF. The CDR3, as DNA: TGTGCCAGCCGGAGAGGCGCTGAAGCTTTCTTT.

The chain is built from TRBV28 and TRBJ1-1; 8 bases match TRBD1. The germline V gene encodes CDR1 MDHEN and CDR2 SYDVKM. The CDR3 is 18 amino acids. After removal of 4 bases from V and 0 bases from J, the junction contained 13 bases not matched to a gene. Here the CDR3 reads CASSSGQGKLGMNTEAFF. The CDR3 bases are TGTGCCAGCAGTTCCGGACAGGGAAAACTCGGTATGAACACTGAAGCTTTCTTT.

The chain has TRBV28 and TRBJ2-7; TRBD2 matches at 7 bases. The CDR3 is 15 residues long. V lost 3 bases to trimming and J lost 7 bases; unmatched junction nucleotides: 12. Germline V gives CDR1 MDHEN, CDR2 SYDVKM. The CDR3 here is CASSLVGGRGGEQYF. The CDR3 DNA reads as TGTGCCAGCAGTTTGGTGGGAGGGAGGGGAGGAGAGCAGTACTTC.

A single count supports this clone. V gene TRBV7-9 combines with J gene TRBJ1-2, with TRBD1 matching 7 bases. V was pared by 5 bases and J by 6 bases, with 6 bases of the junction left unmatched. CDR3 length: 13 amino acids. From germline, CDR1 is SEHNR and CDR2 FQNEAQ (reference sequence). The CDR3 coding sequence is TGTGCCAGCAGCCCGACAGGGCGTAATGGCTACACCTTC. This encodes CASSPTGRNGYTF.

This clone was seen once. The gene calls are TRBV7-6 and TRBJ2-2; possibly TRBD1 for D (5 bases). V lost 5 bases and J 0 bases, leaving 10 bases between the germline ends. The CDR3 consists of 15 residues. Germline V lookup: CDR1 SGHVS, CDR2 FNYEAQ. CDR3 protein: CASSLRQTNTGELFF. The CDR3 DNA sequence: TGTGCCAGCAGCCTCCGACAGACGAACACCGGGGAGCTGTTTTTT.

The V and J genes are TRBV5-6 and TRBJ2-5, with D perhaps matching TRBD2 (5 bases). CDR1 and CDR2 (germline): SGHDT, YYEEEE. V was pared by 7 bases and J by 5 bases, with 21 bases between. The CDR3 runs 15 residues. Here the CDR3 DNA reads TGTGCCAGCGGACTCAGTCCTAGGAAGACGGAGACCCAGTACTTC. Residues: CASGLSPRKTETQYF. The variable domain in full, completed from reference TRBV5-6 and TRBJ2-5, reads DAGVTQSPTHLIKTRGQQVTLRCSPKSGHDTVSWYQQALGQGPQFIFQYYEEEERQRGNFPDRFSGHQFPNYSSELNVNALLLGDSALYLCASGLSPRKTETQYFGPGTRLLVL.

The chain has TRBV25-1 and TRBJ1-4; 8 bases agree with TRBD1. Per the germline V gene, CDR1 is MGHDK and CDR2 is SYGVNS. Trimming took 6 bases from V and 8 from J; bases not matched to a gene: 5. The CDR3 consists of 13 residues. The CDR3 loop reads CASSPRGLEKLFF. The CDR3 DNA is TGTGCCAGCAGCCCCAGGGGGCTCGAAAAACTGTTTTTT.

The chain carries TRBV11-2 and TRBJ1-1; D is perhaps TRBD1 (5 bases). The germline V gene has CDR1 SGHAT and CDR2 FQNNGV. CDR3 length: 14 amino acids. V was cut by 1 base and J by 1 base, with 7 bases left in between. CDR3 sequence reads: CASSLAGENTEAFF. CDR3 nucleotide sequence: TGTGCCAGCAGCTTAGCGGGGGAGAACACTGAAGCTTTCTTT.

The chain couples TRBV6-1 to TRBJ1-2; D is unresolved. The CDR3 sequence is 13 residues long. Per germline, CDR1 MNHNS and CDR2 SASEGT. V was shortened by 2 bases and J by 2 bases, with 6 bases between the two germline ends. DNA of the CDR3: TGTGCCAGCAGTGAACGTGGCAACTATGGCTACACCTTC. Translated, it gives CASSERGNYGYTF.

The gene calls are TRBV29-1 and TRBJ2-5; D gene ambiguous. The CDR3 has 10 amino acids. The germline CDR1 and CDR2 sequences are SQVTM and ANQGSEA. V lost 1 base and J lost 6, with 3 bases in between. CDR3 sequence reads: CSVEGQTQYF. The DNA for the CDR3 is TGCAGCGTTGAAGGGCAGACCCAGTACTTC.